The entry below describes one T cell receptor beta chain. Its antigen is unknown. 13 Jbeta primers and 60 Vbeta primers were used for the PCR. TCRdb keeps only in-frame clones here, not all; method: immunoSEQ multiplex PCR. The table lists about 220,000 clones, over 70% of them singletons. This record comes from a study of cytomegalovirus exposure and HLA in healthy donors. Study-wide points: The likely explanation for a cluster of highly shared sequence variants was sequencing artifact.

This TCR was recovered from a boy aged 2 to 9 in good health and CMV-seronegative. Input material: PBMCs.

The DNA of the CDR3 is TGTGCCAGCAGCCAAGCGGGACAGGGACCGTACGAGCAGTACTTC. Its protein is CASSQAGQGPYEQYF. The chain employs TRBV4-2 and TRBJ2-7; 9 bases match TRBD1. V gave up 1 base and J gave up 4 bases; unmatched junction bases: 5. The CDR3 consists of 15 residues. Germline V gene sequence: CDR1 LGHNA, CDR2 YNFKEQ.